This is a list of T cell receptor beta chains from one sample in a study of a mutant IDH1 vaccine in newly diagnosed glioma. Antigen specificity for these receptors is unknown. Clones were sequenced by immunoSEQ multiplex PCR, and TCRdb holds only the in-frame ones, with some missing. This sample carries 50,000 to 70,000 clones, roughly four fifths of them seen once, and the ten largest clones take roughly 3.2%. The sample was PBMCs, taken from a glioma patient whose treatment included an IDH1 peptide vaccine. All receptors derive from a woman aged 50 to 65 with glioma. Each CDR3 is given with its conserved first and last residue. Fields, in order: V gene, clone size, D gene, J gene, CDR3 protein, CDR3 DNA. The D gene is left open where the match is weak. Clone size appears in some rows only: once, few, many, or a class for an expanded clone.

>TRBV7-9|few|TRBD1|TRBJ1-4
CASSVYRGGDEKLFF
TGTGCCAGCAGCGTATACAGGGGTGGCGATGAAAAACTGTTTTTT
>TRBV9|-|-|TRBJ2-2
CASSVESWETGELFF
TGTGCCAGCAGCGTAGAGAGTTGGGAAACCGGGGAGCTGTTTTTT
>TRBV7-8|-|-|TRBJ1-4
CASSPGRANEKLFF
TGTGCCAGCAGCCCGGGGAGGGCTAATGAAAAACTGTTTTTT
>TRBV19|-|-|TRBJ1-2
CASIQGNGYTF
TGTGCCAGTATACAGGGAAATGGCTACACCTTC
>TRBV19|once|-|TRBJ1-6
CASTKQPPSSYNSPLHF
TGTGCCAGTACGAAACAGCCACCAAGCTCCTATAATTCACCCCTCCACTTT
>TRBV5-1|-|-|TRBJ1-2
CASSRDTIGHGYTF
TGCGCCAGCAGCCGGGACACGATCGGACATGGCTACACCTTC
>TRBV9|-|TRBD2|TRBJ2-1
CASSVAPLASGGSYNEQFF
TGTGCCAGCAGCGTAGCCCCGTTAGCTAGCGGGGGTTCCTACAATGAGCAGTTCTTC
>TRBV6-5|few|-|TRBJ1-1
CASSPGLMNTEAFF
TGTGCCAGCAGTCCGGGGCTAATGAACACTGAAGCTTTCTTT
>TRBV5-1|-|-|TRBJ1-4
CASSTDNRGEKLFF
TGCGCCAGCAGCACCGACAATCGAGGCGAAAAACTGTTTTTT
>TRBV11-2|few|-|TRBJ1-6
CASSFSPRSDSPLHF
TGTGCCAGCAGCTTTAGTCCCAGGTCTGATTCACCCCTCCACTTT
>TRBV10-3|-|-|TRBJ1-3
CAISEAGNTIYF
TGTGCCATCAGTGAGGCTGGAAACACCATATATTTT
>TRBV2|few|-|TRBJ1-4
CASRPEGMMFF
TGTGCCAGCAGACCAGAGGGAATGATGTTTTTT
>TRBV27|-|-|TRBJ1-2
CASSFHREPNYGYTF
TGTGCCAGCAGTTTTCACAGGGAGCCTAACTATGGCTACACCTTC
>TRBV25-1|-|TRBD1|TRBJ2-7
CASSGKGQGNYEQYF
TGTGCCAGCAGTGGGAAGGGACAGGGAAACTACGAGCAGTACTTC
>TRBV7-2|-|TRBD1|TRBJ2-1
CASSSHRGNNEQFF
TGTGCCAGCAGCTCTCACAGGGGGAACAATGAGCAGTTCTTC
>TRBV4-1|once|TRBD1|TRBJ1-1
CASSQIQGTEAFF
TGCGCCAGCAGCCAAATACAGGGGACTGAAGCTTTCTTT
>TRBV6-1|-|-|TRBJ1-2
CASVPRQQLGYGYTF
TGTGCCAGCGTCCCCCGTCAGCAGTTAGGCTATGGCTACACCTTC
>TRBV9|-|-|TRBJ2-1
CASSQKMGVGYNEQFF
TGTGCCAGCAGCCAAAAAATGGGGGTCGGGTACAATGAGCAGTTCTTC
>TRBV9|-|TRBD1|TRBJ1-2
CASSLRTGGYTF
TGTGCCAGCAGCCTACGGACAGGTGGCTACACCTTC
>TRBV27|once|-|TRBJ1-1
CASSFQGGGTEAFF
TGTGCCAGCAGTTTCCAGGGCGGAGGAACTGAAGCTTTCTTT
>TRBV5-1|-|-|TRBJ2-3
CASSPARERDTQYF
TGCGCCAGCAGCCCGGCCAGGGAGAGAGATACGCAGTATTTT
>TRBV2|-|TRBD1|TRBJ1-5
CASALTGGRFQPQHF
TGTGCCAGCGCCCTTACAGGGGGGAGGTTTCAGCCCCAGCATTTT
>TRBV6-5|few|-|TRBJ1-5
CASSRSTAPQHF
TGTGCCAGCAGTAGATCCACAGCCCCCCAGCATTTT
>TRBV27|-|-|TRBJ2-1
CASTPNRGKGGLFF
TGTGCCAGCACCCCTAATCGGGGGAAGGGGGGGCTGTTCTTC
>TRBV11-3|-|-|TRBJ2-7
CASSLSGQYEQYF
TGTGCCAGCAGCTTGAGTGGGCAGTACGAGCAGTACTTC
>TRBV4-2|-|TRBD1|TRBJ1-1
CASSQTGGYEAFF
TGTGCCAGCAGCCAGACAGGGGGCTACGAGGCTTTCTTT
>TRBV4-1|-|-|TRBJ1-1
CASSQQTDEAFF
TGCGCCAGCAGCCAACAGACTGATGAAGCTTTCTTT
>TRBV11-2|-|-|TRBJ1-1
CASSWGSNTEAFF
TGTGCCAGCAGCTGGGGATCGAACACTGAAGCTTTCTTT
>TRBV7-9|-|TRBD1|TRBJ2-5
CASLRQGQETQYF
TGTGCCAGTCTTAGACAGGGTCAAGAGACCCAGTACTTC
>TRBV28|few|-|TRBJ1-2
CASSPRATGGYTF
TGTGCCAGCAGCCCCAGGGCCACGGGCGGCTACACCTTC
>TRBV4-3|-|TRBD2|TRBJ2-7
CASSQELRGGSYEQYF
TGCGCCAGCAGCCAAGAGTTGCGGGGGGGCTCCTACGAGCAGTACTTC
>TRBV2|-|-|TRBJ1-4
CASIGTTLIEKLFF
TGTGCCAGCATCGGGACAACCTTGATCGAAAAACTGTTTTTT
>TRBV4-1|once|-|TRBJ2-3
CASSQALISDTQYF
TGCGCCAGCAGCCAAGCTCTCATTTCAGATACGCAGTATTTT
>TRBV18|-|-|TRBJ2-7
CASSPLQGDEQYF
TGTGCCAGCTCACCGCTACAGGGAGACGAGCAGTACTTC
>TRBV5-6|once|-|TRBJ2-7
CASSPQPDSYEQYF
TGTGCCAGCAGCCCTCAGCCCGACTCCTACGAGCAGTACTTC
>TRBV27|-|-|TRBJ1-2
CASSRGAGYGYTF
TGTGCCAGCAGTAGGGGGGCAGGCTATGGCTACACCTTC
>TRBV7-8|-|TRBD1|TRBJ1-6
CASSSSPGTGGSPLHF
TGTGCCAGCAGCTCCTCTCCCGGGACAGGGGGTTCACCCCTCCACTTT
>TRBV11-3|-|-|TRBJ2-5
CASSRVGDWITETQYF
TGTGCCAGCAGCCGAGTCGGGGACTGGATAACAGAGACCCAGTACTTC
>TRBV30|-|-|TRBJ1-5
CARSEGLNQPQHF
TGTGCCCGGAGTGAGGGGCTAAATCAGCCCCAGCATTTT
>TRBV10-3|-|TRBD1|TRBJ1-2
CAIRGQATGSEGYTF
TGTGCCATCAGAGGACAGGCCACCGGCTCGGAGGGCTACACCTTC
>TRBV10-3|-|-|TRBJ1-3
CAISEGGSLRSGNTIYF
TGTGCCATCAGTGAGGGGGGCAGTCTAAGGTCTGGAAACACCATATATTTT
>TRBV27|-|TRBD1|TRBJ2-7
CASSHRGAIYEQYF
TGTGCCAGCAGTCACAGGGGCGCTATTTACGAGCAGTACTTC
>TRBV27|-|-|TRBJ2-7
CASSLAQSYEQYF
TGTGCCAGCAGTTTGGCTCAGTCTTACGAGCAGTACTTC
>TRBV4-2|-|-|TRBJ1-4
CASSQDVGLNNEKLFF
TGTGCCAGCAGCCAAGACGTCGGGCTGAATAATGAAAAACTGTTTTTT
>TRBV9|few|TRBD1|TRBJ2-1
CASSVGQGVVNEQFF
TGTGCCAGCAGCGTAGGCCAGGGGGTGGTTAATGAGCAGTTCTTC
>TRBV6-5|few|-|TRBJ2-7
CASSYQSEQYF
TGTGCCAGCAGTTACCAGTCCGAGCAGTACTTC